This entry describes one TCR beta chain. This clonotype was observed a handful of times. What this receptor recognizes is not known. Base qualities are not recorded, but no much larger clone differs from it by a single base. This entry comes from a study of post-analysis software for immune sequencing data (dated by TCRdb to the mid-2010s). Context from the whole study: Recorded disease courses included relapsing-remitting, secondary progressive and progressive-relapsing multiple sclerosis, with some patients lacking subtype annotation. The patient repertoires were set against eleven to twelve previously published healthy control repertoires from donors whose ages ranged from roughly 6 to 27 years. A subset of samples was prepared in parallel using single-end sample barcoding, then pooled and co-amplified after Illumina adapter ligation.

The CDR3, cysteine through phenylalanine, is 12 amino acids long. The read is trimmed to its CDR3 DNA, 36 bases read in frame from base 1. V ends up 6 bases short and J 7 bases short, with an unmatched junction base count of 5. The germline V gene (reference sequence) sets CDR1 to DFQATT and CDR2 to SNEGSKA. The method was PCR. The sequencing machine was an Illumina HiSeq 2500. To reduce PCR and sequencing biases, unique molecular identifiers were built into the TCR beta cDNA libraries. Approximately 500,000 cDNA molecules were obtained per 1 to 10 million input T cells, so each molecule approximated one T cell. The patient libraries were prepared and sequenced using the same protocol as the earlier healthy control dataset. Within a given batch, samples were prepared together, multiplexed and sequenced on the same HiSeq lane. The paper's processing steps were these. Raw barcoded reads were processed with MIGEC, and single-read molecular identifier groups were discarded before consensus assembly and CDR3 extraction. VDJtools was used for post-analysis of the clonotype tables, and diversity was normalized by down-sampling every dataset to the size of the smallest sample. In repertoire overlap clustering, CDR3 amino acid sequences, but not nucleotide sequences, were matched to correct batch-related cross-sample contamination. TCRdb reran the public reads through fastp at Q25 and MiXCR, keeping productive beta chains. All rows with the same CDR3 protein become a single entry with the most common DNA and genes. Here the V and J calls rest on TCRdb's processing, not on the authors' analysis. For this sample there are around 500,000 distinct CDR3 sequences; under 40% appear just once. About 6% of the sample lies in the top ten.

To demonstrate the VDJtools post-analysis software, TCR beta repertoires were profiled from the peripheral blood of 10 to 15 young patients with multiple sclerosis. Multiple sclerosis patients were children and adolescents aged roughly 6 to 16 years. Study-wide findings and limitations: Significantly higher frequencies in patients than in controls were found for about five TRBV segments, including TRBV5-6, TRBV5-1 and TRBV20-1. The control group was slightly older than the multiple sclerosis patient group. Strong co-clustering of samples prepared in the same batch was shown by direct clustering with F measure, prompting a batch-effect correction. Normalized Chao1 diversity was significantly lower in multiple sclerosis patients than controls, suggesting substantial peripheral T-cell clonal expansion.

The rearrangement joined TRBV20-1 to TRBJ1-2; 10 bases in between match TRBD1. The TCR sequence derives from a girl aged 2 to 17 with multiple sclerosis. Sample: blood. The CDR3 protein: CSARGTGAGYTF. The DNA reads TGCAGTGCGAGGGGGACAGGGGCTGGCTACACCTTC.